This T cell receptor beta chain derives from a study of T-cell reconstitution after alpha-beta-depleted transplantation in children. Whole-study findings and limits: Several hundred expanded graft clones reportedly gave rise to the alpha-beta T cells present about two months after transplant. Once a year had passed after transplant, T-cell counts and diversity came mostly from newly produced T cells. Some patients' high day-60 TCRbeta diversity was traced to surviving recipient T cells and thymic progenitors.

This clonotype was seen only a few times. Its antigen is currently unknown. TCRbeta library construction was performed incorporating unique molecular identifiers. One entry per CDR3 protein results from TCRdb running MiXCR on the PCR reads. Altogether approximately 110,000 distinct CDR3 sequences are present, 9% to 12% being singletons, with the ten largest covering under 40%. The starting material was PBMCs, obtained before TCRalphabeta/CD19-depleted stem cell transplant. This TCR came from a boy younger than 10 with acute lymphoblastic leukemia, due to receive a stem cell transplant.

CDR3 sequence (DNA): TGCGCCAGCAGCCCTGAAAACACAGATACGCAGTATTTT. Its translation is CASSPENTDTQYF. The chain is built from TRBV5-1 and TRBJ2-3; no clear D gene. CDR1 and CDR2 from the germline V gene are SGHRS and YFSETQ. The ends were cut back, 4 bases at V and 2 bases at J, with 8 bases in the middle. CDR3 length: 13 residues.